Reported below is one TCR beta chain. Investigators performed immunoSEQ version v3.0 at survey level. Profiled with immunoSEQ multiplex PCR; TCRdb holds only in-frame clones, not every one. The repertoire has tens of thousands of clones, roughly 85% of them found once; the top ten carry roughly a tenth. The data were taken from a study of long-term antiretroviral therapy in people with HIV. About the study: Of all samples, the earliest predate the 2015 immediate-ART recommendation by about a decade.

The sequencing used unsorted PBMCs, collected 2.2 years after starting antiretroviral therapy. The TCR originated in a man aged 18 to 29 with HIV.

The CDR3 spells CASSQDGDEQYF. The CDR3 region has the DNA TGCGCCAGCAGCCAAGATGGGGACGAGCAGTACTTC. The V gene is TRBV4-3, the J gene TRBJ2-7; D is unclear. The CDR3 totals 12 residues. CDR1 is LGHNA and CDR2 is YSLEER in the germline V gene. V lost 0 bases, J lost 5 bases, and 5 bases lay in between.